The 10 T cell receptor beta chains listed next were all sequenced from one sample in a study of CD8 T cells in Susac syndrome. Random-hexamer reverse transcription was applied to roughly 0.5 to 1 ug RNA. TCRdb analysed the immunoSEQ multiplex PCR reads with MiXCR anew, one entry per CDR3 protein. The sample yields approximately 170,000 distinct CDR3 sequences, about 91% seen once. The specimen sequenced was CD4+ T cells from PBMCs. These receptors were collected from a human donor in good health.

The chain joins TRBV28 to TRBJ1-4; 7 nucleotides match TRBD1. The CDR3 runs 14 residues. J lost 10 bases, V lost 6 bases, and 11 bases had no gene match. Germline V gene data show CDR1 as MDHEN and CDR2 as SYDVKM. CDR3 sequence: CASSPGQARGKLFF. CDR3 DNA: TGTGCCAGCAGCCCCGGACAGGCCAGAGGAAAACTGTTTTTT.

The CDR3 sequence is CARRKKSGGVQYF. DNA for the CDR3: TGTGCCAGAAGAAAAAAATCAGGGGGCGTTCAGTACTTC. This rearrangement joins TRBV6-5 to TRBJ2-7, with 8 positions matching TRBD1. V lost 9 bases and J lost 10; bases outside the gene matches: 14. The CDR3 sequence is 13 residues long. The germline V gene has CDR1 MNHEY and CDR2 SVGAGI.

In its sample, this clonotype was seen once. This chain joins TRBV23-1 and TRBJ1-4; a possible D gene is TRBD1 (5 bases). Being an ORF, TRBV23-1 has a function that is uncertain. CDR3 length: 15 residues. The V end was cut by 0 bases, the J end by 8 bases, with 13 bases between. The CDR3 protein is CASSQSEGAREKLFF. The CDR3 DNA reads as TGCGCCAGCAGTCAATCCGAAGGGGCGCGAGAAAAACTGTTTTTT.

The chain links TRBV28 to TRBJ2-7; D is uncertain. Germline values: CDR1 MDHEN, CDR2 SYDVKM. V lost 2 bases, J lost 4 bases, and 9 bases lay in between. The CDR3 is 13 amino acids. In nucleotides, the CDR3 is TGTGCCAGCAGTTTACTCCAAGGGTACGAGCAGTACTTC. It yields the protein CASSLLQGYEQYF.

The V gene is TRBV13, the J gene TRBJ2-7, with D possibly matching TRBD1 (6 bases). Trimming left V 6 bases short and J 12 bases short, with 18 bases between. Looked up from germline, CDR1 is PRHDT and CDR2 is FYEKMQ (reference sequence). This CDR3 is built from 12 residues. This CDR3 reads CASSTRGQGSYF. CDR3 DNA sequence: TGTGCCAGCAGTACCCGCGGGCAGGGGTCGTACTTC.

The rearrangement joins TRBV6-5 to TRBJ1-5; D remains ambiguous. V was shortened by 6 bases and J by 3 bases, with 12 bases between the two germline ends. Germline loops: CDR1 MNHEY, CDR2 SVGAGI. CDR3 size: 14 residues. The CDR3 sequence is CASRPDIYNQPQHF. The CDR3 DNA is TGTGCCAGCAGACCCGACATTTACAATCAGCCCCAGCATTTT.

V usage is TRBV9 and J usage is TRBJ2-5, with 8 bases aligning to TRBD1. CDR1 and CDR2 (germline): SGDLS, YYNGEE. This CDR3 spans 14 amino acids. Trimming at V came to 3 bases and at J to 5 bases, leaving 6 bases not matched to a gene. The CDR3 here is CASSERDRPETQYF. CDR3 coding DNA: TGTGCCAGCAGCGAGAGGGACAGGCCCGAGACCCAGTACTTC.

The rearrangement joins TRBV6-5 to TRBJ2-3; TRBD1 agrees at 7 bases. The CDR3 has 14 amino acids. CDR1 and CDR2 (germline): MNHEY, SVGAGI. The V gene end was trimmed by 6 bases and the J gene end by 2 bases; junction bases not matched to a gene: 5. The CDR3 loop reads CASSPQGTTDTQYF. Here the CDR3 DNA reads TGTGCCAGCAGCCCACAGGGGACCACAGATACGCAGTATTTT.

CDR3 nucleotide sequence: TGTGCCAGCAGTATAGGGACATTCTACGAGCAGTACTTC. Protein sequence: CASSIGTFYEQYF. The chain has TRBV6-1 and TRBJ2-7, with D maybe TRBD1 (6 bases). This CDR3 has 13 residues. With 5 bases removed from V and 3 bases from J, the gap between germline ends came to 11 bases. The germline gives CDR1 MNHNS, CDR2 SASEGT.

The rearrangement joins TRBV7-2 to TRBJ2-1, with TRBD2 matching 9 bases. J gave up 3 bases and V 4 bases, and 7 bases lay outside the gene matches. Germline-derived CDR1 and CDR2 are SGHTA and FQGNSA. This CDR3 spans 16 amino acids. The CDR3 DNA is TGTGCCAGCAGCTCGGTAGCGGGAGCGAGCTACAATGAGCAGTTCTTC. This codes for CASSSVAGASYNEQFF.